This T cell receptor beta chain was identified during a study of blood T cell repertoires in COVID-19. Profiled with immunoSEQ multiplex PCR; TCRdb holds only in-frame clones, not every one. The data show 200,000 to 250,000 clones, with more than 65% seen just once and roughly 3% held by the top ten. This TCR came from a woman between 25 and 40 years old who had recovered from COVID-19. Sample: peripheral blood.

The CDR3 sequence is CASSDGQVLRNEQYF. The CDR3 DNA follows: TGCGCCAGCAGTGACGGCCAGGTCCTAAGAAACGAGCAGTACTTC. The chain carries TRBV4-1 and TRBJ2-7; D is unresolved. V shed 6 bases and J shed 5 bases, with 20 bases lying between them. The germline V gene encodes CDR1 MGHRA and CDR2 YSYEKL. The length of the CDR3 is 15 residues.